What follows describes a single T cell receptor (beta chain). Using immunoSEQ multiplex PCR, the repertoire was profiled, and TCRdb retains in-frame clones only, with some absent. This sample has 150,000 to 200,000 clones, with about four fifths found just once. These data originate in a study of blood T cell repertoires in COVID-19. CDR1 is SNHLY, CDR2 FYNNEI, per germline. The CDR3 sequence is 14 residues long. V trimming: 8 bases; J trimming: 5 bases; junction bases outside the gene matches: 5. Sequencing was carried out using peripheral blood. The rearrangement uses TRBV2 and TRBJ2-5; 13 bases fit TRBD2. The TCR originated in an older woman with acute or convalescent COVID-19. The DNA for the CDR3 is TGTGCCAGCCTTGGACTAGCGGGGGCCGAGACCCAGTACTTC. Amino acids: CASLGLAGAETQYF. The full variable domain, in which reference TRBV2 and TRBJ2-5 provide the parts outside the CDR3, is EPEVTQTPSHQVTQMGQEVILRCVPISNHLYFYWYRQILGQKVEFLVSFYNNEISEKSEIFDDQFSVERPDGSNFTLKIRSTKLEDSAMYFCASLGLAGAETQYFGPGTRLLVL.